This T cell receptor (beta chain) was retrieved from a study of T cells in Graves' hyperthyroidism and ophthalmopathy. General study results and limits: Blood also contained most expanded thyroid clonotypes above 0.001.

Germline CDR1 SGHRS, CDR2 YFSETQ. Trimming removed 4 bases from V and 5 bases from J; junction bases left unmatched: 8. The length of the CDR3 is 14 residues. As regards this clonotype: Its antigen is as yet unknown. Lacking the conserved final phenylalanine or tryptophan, this CDR3 likely reflects a read error.

The diagnoses drew upon clinical symptoms, serum thyroxine and TRAb, thyroid ultrasound and orbital computed tomography. Authors of the study amplified TCR beta CDR3 regions from RNA transcripts. TCR CDR3 underwent first-round RT-PCR with the HTBI primer set. Using its own MiXCR run on the multiplex PCR reads, TCRdb lists one record per CDR3 protein. Here the sample spans about 37,000 distinct CDR3 sequences, roughly 50% being singletons. This TCR came from a man aged 35 to 55 with Graves' ophthalmopathy. This chain uses TRBV5-1 with TRBJ2-5; 7 nucleotides agree with TRBD2. Specimen: blood. The CDR3 reads CASSGGSVLETQYL. The CDR3 bases are TGCGCCAGCAGCGGCGGGAGCGTCTTGGAGACCCAGTACCTC.